The T cell receptor (beta chain) described here comes from a study of cytotoxic CD8 clonotypes in ibrutinib-treated CLL. Assay used: immunoSEQ multiplex PCR; TCRdb lists only in-frame clones, some missing. The table records about 300,000 clones, approximately 76% of them present only once. This CDR3 has 15 amino acids. Germline V gene sequence: CDR1 SGHVS, CDR2 FNYEAQ. V was clipped by 3 bases and J by 1 base; unmatched bases: 3. The chain combines TRBV7-6 with TRBJ2-3; 8 positions agree with TRBD1. Material: PBMCs, obtained at disease progression, from a patient treated with ibrutinib. This TCR was sampled from a human donor with chronic lymphocytic leukemia. CDR3 coding DNA: TGTGCCAGCAGCTTCCCGGGACAGGGCACAGATACGCAGTATTTT. Its translation: CASSFPGQGTDTQYF. The variable domain in full, completed from reference TRBV7-6 and TRBJ2-3, reads GAGVSQSPRYKVTKRGQDVALRCDPISGHVSLYWYRQALGQGPEFLTYFNYEAQQDKSGLPNDRFSAERPEGSISTLTIQRTEQRDSAMYRCASSFPGQGTDTQYFGPGTRLTVL.